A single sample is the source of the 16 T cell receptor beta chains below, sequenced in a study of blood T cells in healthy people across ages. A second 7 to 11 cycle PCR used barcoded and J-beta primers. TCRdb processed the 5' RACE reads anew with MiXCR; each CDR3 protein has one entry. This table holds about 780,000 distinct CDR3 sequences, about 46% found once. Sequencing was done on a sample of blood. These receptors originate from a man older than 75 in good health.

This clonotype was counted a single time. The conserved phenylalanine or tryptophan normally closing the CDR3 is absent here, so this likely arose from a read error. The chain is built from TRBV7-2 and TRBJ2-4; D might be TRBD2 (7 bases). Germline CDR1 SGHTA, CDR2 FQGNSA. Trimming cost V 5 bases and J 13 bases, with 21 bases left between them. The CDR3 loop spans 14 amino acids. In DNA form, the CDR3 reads TGTGCCAGCAGCCGTACAGGGAGGGGTGGAGAGCAGTACCTC. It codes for CASSRTGRGGEQYL.

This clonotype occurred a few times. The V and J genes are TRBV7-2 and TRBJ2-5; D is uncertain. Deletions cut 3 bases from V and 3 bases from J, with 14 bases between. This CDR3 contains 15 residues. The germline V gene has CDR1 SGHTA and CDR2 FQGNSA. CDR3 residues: CASSLVVGPEETQYF. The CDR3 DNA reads TGTGCCAGCAGCTTGGTGGTAGGGCCTGAAGAGACCCAGTACTTC.

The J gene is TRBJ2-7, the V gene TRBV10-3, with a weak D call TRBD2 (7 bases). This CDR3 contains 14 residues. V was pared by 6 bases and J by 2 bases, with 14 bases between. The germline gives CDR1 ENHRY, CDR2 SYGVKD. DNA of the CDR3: TGTGCCATCAGGAGGGAGGGGGTTCCCTACGAGCAGTACTTC. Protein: CAIRREGVPYEQYF.

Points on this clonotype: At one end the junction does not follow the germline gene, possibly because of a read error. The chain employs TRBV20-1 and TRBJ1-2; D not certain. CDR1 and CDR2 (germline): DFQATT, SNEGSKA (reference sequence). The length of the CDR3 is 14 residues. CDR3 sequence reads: CSARLRTDVYGDTF. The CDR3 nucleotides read TGCAGTGCAAGACTAAGGACGGATGTCTATGGCGACACCTTC.

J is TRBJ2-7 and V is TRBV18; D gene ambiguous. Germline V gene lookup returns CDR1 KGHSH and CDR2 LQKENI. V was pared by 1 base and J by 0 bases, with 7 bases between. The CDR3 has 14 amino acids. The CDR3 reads CASSPQQDSYEQYF. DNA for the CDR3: TGTGCCAGCTCACCACAGCAGGACTCCTACGAGCAGTACTTC. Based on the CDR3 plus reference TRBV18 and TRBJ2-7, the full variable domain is NAGVMQNPRHLVRRRGQEARLRCSPMKGHSHVYWYRQLPEEGLKFMVYLQKENIIDESGMPKERFSAEFPKEGPSILRIQQVVRGDSAAYFCASSPQQDSYEQYFGPGTRLTVT.

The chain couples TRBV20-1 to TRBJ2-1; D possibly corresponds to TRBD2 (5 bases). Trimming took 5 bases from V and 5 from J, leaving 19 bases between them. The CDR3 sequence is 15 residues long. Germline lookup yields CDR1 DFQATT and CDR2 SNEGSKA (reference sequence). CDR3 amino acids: CSAAPAVIVHNEQFF. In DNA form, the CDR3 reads TGCAGTGCTGCCCCAGCGGTTATTGTCCACAATGAGCAGTTCTTC.

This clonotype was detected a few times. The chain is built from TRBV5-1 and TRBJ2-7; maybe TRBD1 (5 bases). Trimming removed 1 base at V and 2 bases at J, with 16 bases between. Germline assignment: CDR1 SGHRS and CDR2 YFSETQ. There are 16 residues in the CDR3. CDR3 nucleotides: TGCGCCAGCAGCTTGACGCCCACAGGAACCCCCTACGAGCAGTACTTC. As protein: CASSLTPTGTPYEQYF.

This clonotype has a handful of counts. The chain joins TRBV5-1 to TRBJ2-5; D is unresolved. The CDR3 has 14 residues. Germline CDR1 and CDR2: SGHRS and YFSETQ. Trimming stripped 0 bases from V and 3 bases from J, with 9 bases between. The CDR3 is CASSLGQSKETQYF. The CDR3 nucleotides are TGCGCCAGCAGCTTGGGGCAGAGTAAAGAGACCCAGTACTTC.

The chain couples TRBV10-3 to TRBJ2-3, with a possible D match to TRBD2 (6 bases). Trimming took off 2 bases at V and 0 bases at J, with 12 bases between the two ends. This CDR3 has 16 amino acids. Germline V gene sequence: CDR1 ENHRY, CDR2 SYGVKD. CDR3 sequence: CAISEGLALSTDTQYF. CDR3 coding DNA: TGTGCCATCAGTGAGGGCCTAGCGCTTAGCACAGATACGCAGTATTTT.

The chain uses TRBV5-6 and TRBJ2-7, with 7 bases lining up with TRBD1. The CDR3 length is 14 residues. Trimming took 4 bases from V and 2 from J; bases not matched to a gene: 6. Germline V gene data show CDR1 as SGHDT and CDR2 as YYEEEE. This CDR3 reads CASSHPQGTYEQYF. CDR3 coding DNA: TGTGCCAGCAGCCACCCACAGGGGACCTACGAGCAGTACTTC.

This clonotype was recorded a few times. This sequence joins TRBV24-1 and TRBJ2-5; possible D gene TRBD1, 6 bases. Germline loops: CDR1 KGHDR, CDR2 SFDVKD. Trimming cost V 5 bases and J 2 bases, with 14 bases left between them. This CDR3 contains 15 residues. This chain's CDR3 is CATSGSQGKQETQYF. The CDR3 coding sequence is TGTGCCACCAGTGGCTCGCAGGGGAAACAAGAGACCCAGTACTTC.

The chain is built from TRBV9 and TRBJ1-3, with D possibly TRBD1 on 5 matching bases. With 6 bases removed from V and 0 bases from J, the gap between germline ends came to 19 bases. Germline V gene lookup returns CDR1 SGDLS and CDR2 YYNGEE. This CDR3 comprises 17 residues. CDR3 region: CASTISGEGISGNTIYF. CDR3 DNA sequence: TGTGCCAGCACCATTAGCGGAGAGGGGATCTCTGGAAACACCATATATTTT.

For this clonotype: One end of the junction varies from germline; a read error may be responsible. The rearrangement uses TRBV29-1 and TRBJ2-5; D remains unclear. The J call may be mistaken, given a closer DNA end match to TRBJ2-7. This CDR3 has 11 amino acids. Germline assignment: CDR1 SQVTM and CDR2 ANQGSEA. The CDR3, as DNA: TGCAGCGGTGAAATCCGCTACGAGCAGTACTTC. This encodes CSGEIRYEQYF.

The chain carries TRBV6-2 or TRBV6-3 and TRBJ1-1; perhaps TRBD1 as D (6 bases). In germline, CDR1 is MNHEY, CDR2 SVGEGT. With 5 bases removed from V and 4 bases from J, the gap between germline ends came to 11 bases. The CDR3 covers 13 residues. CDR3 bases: TGTGCCAGCAGTGGGGGGCGCAGCACTGAAGCTTTCTTT. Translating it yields CASSGGRSTEAFF.

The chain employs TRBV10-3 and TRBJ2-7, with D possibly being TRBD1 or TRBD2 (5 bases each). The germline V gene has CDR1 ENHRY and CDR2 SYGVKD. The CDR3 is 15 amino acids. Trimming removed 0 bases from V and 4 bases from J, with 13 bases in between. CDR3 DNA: TGTGCCATCAGTGAGTCGGTGGGGGTCGGTTACGAGCAGTACTTC. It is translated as CAISESVGVGYEQYF.

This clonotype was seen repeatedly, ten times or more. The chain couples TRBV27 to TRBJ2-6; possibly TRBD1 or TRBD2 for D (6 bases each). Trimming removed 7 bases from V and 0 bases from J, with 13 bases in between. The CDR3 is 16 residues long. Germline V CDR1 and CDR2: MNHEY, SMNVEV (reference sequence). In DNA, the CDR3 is TGTGCCAGCATGTACTCGGGGGCCTCTGGGGCCAACGTCCTGACTTTC. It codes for CASMYSGASGANVLTF.